The following is a TCR beta chain sequence with its context. The sample belongs to a study of blood T cell repertoires in COVID-19. V lost 0 bases and J lost 0, with 6 bases in between. The CDR3 contains 16 residues. Germline V CDR1 and CDR2: SGHVS, FQNEAQ. Clones were sequenced by immunoSEQ multiplex PCR, and TCRdb holds only the in-frame ones, with some missing. The sample holds a few hundred thousand clones, 85% to 90% seen once. This rearrangement joins TRBV7-8 to TRBJ1-6, with D uncertain. The clonotype originates from a woman between 25 and 40 years old who had been exposed to COVID-19. Specimen: PBMCs or T cells enriched from blood (not recorded which). In nucleotides, the CDR3 is TGTGCCAGCAGCTTAGCTTGGAGCTCCTATAATTCACCCCTCCACTTT. Residues: CASSLAWSSYNSPLHF.